This record looks at one T cell receptor (beta chain) sequence and its context. Antigen: not known. These data are taken from a study of cytomegalovirus exposure and HLA in healthy donors. Regarding the study as a whole: The dataset shows that most TCR sequences were rare, while some public TCRs occurred in many donors. According to the study, 150 to 200 TCR beta chains were cytomegalovirus-associated. After further analysis at a later stage, roughly 16,000 TCR beta sequences were associated with HLA alleles at 0.05 false discovery rate.

The PCR employed 60 Vbeta primers together with 13 Jbeta primers. The repertoire was sequenced with immunoSEQ multiplex PCR; TCRdb's copy has only in-frame clones and lacks some. The sample lists 140,000 to 150,000 clones; about 61% were seen once. Germline values: CDR1 SGHTA, CDR2 FQGTGA. This CDR3 is built from 14 residues. Trimming shortened V by 2 bases and J by 4 bases, and 11 bases separated the two germline ends. This chain links TRBV7-3 with TRBJ2-5; D perhaps matches TRBD1 (6 bases). Input material: PBMCs. The receptor comes from a male donor in good health and CMV-seronegative. The chain's CDR3 is CASSLGGGGETQYF. The CDR3 nucleotides read TGTGCCAGCAGCTTAGGTGGGGGCGGAGAGACCCAGTACTTC.